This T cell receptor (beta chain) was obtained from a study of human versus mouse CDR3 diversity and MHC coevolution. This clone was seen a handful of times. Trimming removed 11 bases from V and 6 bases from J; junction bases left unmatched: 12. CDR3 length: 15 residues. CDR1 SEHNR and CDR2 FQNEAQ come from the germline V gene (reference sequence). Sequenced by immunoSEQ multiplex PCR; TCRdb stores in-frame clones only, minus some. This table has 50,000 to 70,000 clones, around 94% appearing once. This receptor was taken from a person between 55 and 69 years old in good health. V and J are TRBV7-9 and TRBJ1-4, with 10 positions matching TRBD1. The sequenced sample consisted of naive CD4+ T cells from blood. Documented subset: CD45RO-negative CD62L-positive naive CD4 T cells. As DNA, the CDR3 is TGTGCCGGAAGACGGTCCGGGACAGGGGATGAAAAACTGTTTTTT. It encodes CAGRRSGTGDEKLFF.